This TCR beta chain comes out of a study of cytomegalovirus exposure and HLA in healthy donors. The PCR had 60 Vbeta and 13 Jbeta primers. Assay: immunoSEQ multiplex PCR; the TCRdb copy retains only in-frame clones and omits some. The sample yields 90,000 to 100,000 clones, roughly 78% seen once. Sequenced sample: PBMCs. This receptor was obtained from a woman between 55 and 75 years old in good health and CMV-seronegative.

The chain's CDR3 is CASSSTDREQYF. As DNA, the CDR3 is TGCGCCAGCAGCTCCACAGACAGGGAGCAGTACTTC. V gene TRBV5-1 combines with J gene TRBJ2-7; perhaps TRBD1 as D (6 bases). Germline V gene data show CDR1 as SGHRS and CDR2 as YFSETQ. This CDR3 is built from 12 residues. Trimming stripped 3 bases from V and 7 bases from J, with 11 bases between.